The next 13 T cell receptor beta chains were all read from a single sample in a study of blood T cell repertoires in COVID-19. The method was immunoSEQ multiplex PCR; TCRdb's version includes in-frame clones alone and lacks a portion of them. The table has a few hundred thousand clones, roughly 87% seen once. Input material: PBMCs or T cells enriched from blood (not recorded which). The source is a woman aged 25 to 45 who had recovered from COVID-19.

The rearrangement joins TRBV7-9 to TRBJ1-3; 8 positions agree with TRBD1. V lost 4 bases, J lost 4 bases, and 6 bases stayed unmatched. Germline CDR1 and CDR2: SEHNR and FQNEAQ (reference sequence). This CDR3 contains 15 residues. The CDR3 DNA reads TGTGCCAGCAGCTCAGGGCGGGACAGGGGAAACACCATATATTTT. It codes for CASSSGRDRGNTIYF. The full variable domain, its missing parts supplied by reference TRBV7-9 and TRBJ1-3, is DTGVSQNPRHKITKRGQNVTFRCDPISEHNRLYWYRQTLGQGPEFLTYFQNEAQLEKSRLLSDRFSAERPKGSFSTLEIQRTEQGDSAMYLCASSSGRDRGNTIYFGEGSWLTVV.

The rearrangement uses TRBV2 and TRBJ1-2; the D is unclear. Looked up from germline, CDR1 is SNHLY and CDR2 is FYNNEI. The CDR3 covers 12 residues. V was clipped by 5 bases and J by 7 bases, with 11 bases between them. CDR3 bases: TGTGCCAGCAGTTATGGGCAATCTGGCTACACCTTC. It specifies CASSYGQSGYTF.

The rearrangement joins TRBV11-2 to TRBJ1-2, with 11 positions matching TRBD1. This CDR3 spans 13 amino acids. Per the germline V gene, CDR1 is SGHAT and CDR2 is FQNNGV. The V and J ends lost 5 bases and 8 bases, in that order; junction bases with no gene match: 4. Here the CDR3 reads CASSRTGGGGYTF. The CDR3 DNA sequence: TGTGCCAGCAGCCGGACAGGGGGCGGCGGCTACACCTTC.

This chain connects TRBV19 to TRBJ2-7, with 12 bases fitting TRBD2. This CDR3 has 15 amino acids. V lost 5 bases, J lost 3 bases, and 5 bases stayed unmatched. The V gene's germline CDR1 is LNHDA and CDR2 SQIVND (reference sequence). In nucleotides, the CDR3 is TGTGCCAGTAGTCCGACTAGCGGGAGTTTCTACGAGCAGTACTTC. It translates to CASSPTSGSFYEQYF.

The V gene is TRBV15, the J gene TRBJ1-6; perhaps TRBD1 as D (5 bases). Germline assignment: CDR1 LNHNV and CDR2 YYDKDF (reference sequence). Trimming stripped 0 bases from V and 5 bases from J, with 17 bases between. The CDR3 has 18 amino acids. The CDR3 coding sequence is TGTGCCACCAGCAGAGATCCCCCCGCCACAGGAAATAATTCACCCCTCCACTTT. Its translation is CATSRDPPATGNNSPLHF.

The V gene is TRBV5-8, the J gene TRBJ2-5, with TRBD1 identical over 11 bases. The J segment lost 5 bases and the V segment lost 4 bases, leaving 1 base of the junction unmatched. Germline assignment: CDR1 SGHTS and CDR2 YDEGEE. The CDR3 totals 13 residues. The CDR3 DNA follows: TGTGCCAGCAGCCGGGACAGGGGGGAGACCCAGTACTTC. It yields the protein CASSRDRGETQYF.

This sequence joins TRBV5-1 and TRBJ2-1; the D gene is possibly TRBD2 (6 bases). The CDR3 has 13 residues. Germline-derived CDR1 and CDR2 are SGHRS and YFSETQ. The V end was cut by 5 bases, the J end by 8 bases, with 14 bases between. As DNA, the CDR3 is TGCGCCAGCAGGGAGGGAGTGTCGGATGAGCAGTTCTTC. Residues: CASREGVSDEQFF.

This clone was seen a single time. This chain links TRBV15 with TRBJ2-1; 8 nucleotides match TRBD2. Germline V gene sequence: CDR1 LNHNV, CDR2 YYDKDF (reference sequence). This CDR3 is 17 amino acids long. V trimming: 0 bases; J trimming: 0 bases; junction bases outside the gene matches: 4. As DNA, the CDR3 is TGTGCCACCAGCAGAGATAAGGCGGGAGGCTCCTACAATGAGCAGTTCTTC. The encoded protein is CATSRDKAGGSYNEQFF.

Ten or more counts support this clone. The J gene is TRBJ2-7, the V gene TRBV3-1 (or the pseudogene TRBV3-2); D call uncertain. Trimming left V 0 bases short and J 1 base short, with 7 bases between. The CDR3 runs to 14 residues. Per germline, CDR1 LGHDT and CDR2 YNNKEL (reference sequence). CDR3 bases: TGTGCCAGCAGCCAAGACCCCGGGTCCTACGAGCAGTACTTC. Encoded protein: CASSQDPGSYEQYF.

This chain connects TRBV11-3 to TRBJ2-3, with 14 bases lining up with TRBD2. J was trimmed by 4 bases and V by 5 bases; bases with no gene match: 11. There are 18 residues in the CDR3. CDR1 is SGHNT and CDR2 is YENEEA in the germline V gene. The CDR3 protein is CASSPTGTSGGYADTQYF. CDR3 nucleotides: TGTGCCAGCAGCCCAACCGGGACTAGCGGGGGTTATGCAGATACGCAGTATTTT. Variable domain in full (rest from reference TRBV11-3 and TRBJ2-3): EAGVVQSPRYKIIEKKQPVAFWCNPISGHNTLYWYLQNLGQGPELLIRYENEEAVDDSQLPKDRFSAERLKGVDSTLKIQPAELGDSAVYLCASSPTGTSGGYADTQYFGPGTRLTVL.

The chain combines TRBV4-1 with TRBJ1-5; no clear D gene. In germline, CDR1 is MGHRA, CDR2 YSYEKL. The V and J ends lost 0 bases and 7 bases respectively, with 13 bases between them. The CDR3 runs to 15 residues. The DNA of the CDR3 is TGCGCCAGCAGCCAAGATAGGCAGGAGGGCCAGCCCCAGCATTTT. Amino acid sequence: CASSQDRQEGQPQHF.

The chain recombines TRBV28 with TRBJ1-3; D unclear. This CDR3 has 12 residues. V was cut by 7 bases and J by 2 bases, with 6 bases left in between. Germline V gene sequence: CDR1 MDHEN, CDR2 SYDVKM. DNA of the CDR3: TGTGCCAGCACGGAGCCTGGAAACACCATATATTTT. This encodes CASTEPGNTIYF.

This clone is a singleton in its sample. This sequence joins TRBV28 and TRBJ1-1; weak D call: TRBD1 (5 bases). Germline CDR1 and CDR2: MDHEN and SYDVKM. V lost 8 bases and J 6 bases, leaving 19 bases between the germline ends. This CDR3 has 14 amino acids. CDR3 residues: CASPPAGRGPEAFF. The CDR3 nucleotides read TGTGCCAGCCCCCCCGCAGGGAGGGGCCCTGAAGCTTTCTTT.